This T cell receptor (beta chain) was documented in a study of blood T cell repertoires in COVID-19. Study-level information: There were acute and convalescent COVID-19 samples, and they came from the United States, Italy and Spain. In each case, the material was cDNA or gDNA derived from T cells, B-cell-depleted T cells, or PBMCs.

Patients at the Seattle site were enrolled during active infection and followed longitudinally. There are 13 residues in the CDR3. The V gene's germline CDR1 is SNHLY and CDR2 FYNNEI. The ends were cut back, 6 bases at V and 3 bases at J, with 11 bases in the middle. As originally analysed: Counts of nucleated cells, estimated from reference gene primer amplification, were obtained. Sequencing was performed with immunoSEQ multiplex PCR; in TCRdb, only in-frame clones are kept and a portion is missing. That table supplies the V and J calls and clone size; D and trimming were determined from the DNA. Here the sample spans over 450,000 clones, nearly 90% being singletons.

The chain recombines TRBV2 with TRBJ1-2; possible D gene TRBD1, 6 bases. The sequence was collected from a man aged 18 to 30 with COVID-19, enrolled during active disease. The sequenced sample was peripheral blood. Here the CDR3 reads CASRTGFDYGYTF. The DNA for the CDR3 is TGTGCCAGCAGAACAGGGTTCGACTATGGCTACACCTTC.